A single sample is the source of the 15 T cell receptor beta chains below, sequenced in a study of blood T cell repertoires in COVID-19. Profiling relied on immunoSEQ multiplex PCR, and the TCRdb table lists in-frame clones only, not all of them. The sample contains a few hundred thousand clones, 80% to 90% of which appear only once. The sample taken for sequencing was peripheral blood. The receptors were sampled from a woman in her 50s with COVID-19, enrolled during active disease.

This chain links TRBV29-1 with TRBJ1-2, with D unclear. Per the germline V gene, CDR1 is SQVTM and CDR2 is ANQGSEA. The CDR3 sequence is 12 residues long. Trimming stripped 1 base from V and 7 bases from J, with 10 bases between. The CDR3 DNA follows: TGCAGCGTTGAAGGCCCCGGAGGTGGCTACACCTTC. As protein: CSVEGPGGGYTF. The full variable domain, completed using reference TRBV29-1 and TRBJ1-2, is SAVISQKPSRDICQRGTSLTIQCQVDSQVTMMFWYRQQPGQSLTLIATANQGSEATYESGFVIDKFPISRPNLTFSTLTVSNMSPEDSSIYLCSVEGPGGGYTFGSGTRLTVV.

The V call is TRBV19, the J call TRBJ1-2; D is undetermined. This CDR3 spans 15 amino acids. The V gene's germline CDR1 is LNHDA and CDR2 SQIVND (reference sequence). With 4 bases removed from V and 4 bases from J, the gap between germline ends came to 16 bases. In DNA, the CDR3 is TGTGCCAGTAGTACTGTCTGGAGCTCCGGCTATGGCTACACCTTC. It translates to CASSTVWSSGYGYTF.

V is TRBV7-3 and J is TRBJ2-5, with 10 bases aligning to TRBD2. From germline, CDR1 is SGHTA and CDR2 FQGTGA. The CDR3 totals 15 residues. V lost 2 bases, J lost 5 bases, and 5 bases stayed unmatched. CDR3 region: CASSLASGRRETQYF. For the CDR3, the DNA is TGTGCCAGCAGCTTAGCTAGCGGGAGACGGGAGACCCAGTACTTC.

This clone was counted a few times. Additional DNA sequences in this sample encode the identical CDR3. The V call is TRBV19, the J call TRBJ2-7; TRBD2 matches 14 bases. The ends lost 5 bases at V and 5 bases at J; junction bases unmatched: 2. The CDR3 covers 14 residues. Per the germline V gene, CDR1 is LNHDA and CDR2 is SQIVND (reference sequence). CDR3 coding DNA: TGTGCCAGTAGTCGGACTAGCGGGAGGAACGAGCAGTACTTC. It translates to CASSRTSGRNEQYF. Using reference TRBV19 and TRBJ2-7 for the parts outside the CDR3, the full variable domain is DGGITQSPKYLFRKEGQNVTLSCEQNLNHDAMYWYRQDPGQGLRLIYYSQIVNDFQKGDIAEGYSVSREKKESFPLTVTSAQKNPTAFYLCASSRTSGRNEQYFGPGTRLTVT.

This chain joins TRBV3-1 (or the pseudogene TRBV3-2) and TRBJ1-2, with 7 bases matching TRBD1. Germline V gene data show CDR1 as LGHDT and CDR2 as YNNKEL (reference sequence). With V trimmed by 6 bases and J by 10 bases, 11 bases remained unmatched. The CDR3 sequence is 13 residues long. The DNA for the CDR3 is TGTGCCAGCAGATGGGGGACAGCGTCGGTCTACACCTTC. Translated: CASRWGTASVYTF.

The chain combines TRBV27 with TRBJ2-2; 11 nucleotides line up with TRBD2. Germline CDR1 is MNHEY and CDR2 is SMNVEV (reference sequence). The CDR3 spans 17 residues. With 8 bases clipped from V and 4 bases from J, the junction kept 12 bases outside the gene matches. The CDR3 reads CASGKLAGVSGTGELFF. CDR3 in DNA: TGTGCCAGCGGCAAACTAGCGGGAGTGTCTGGCACCGGGGAGCTGTTTTTT.

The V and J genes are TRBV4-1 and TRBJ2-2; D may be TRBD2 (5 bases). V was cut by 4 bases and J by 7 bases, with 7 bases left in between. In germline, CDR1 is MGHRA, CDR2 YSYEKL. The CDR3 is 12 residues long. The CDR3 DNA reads TGCGCCAGCAGCCCACGGGGCGGGGAGCTGTTTTTT. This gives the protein CASSPRGGELFF.

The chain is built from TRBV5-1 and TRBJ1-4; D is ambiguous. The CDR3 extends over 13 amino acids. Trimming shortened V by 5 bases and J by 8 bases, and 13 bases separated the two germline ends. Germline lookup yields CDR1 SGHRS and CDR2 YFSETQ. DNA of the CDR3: TGCGCCAGCAGGAACATTGATGGCGAAAAACTGTTTTTT. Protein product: CASRNIDGEKLFF. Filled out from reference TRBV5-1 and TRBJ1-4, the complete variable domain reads KAGVTQTPRYLIKTRGQQVTLSCSPISGHRSVSWYQQTPGQGLQFLFEYFSETQRNKGNFPGRFSGRQFSNSRSEMNVSTLELGDSALYLCASRNIDGEKLFFGSGTQLSVL.

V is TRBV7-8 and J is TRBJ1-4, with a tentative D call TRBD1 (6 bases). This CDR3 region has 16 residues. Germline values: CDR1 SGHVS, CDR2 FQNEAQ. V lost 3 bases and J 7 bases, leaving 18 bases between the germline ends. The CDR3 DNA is TGTGCCAGCAGCTTCCAAACAGGGTCAGGTCGTGAAAAACTGTTTTTT. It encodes CASSFQTGSGREKLFF.

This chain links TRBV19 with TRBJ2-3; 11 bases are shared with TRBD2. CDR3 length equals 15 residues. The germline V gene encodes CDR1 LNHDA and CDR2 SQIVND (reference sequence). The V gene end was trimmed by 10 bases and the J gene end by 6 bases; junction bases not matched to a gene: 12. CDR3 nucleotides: TGTGCCACCGATACCGGGACTAGCGGAGGGGATACGCAGTATTTT. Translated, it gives CATDTGTSGGDTQYF.

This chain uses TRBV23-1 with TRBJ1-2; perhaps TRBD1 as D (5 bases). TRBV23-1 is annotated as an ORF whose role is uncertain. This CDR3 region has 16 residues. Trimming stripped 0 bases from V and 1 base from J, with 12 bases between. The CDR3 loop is CASSQSIGTDNYGYTF. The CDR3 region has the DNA TGCGCCAGCAGTCAATCGATAGGGACTGATAACTATGGCTACACCTTC.

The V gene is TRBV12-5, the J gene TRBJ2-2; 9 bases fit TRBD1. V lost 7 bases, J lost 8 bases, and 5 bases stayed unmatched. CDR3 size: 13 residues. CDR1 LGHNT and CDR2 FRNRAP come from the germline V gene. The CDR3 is CASARQGEGELFF. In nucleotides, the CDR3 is TGTGCTAGTGCTCGACAGGGGGAAGGGGAGCTGTTTTTT.

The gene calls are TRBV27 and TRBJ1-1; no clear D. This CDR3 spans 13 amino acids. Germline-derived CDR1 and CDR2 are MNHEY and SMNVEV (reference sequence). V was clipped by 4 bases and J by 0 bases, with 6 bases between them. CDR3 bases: TGTGCCAGCAGTTCACTACTGAACACTGAAGCTTTCTTT. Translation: CASSSLLNTEAFF.

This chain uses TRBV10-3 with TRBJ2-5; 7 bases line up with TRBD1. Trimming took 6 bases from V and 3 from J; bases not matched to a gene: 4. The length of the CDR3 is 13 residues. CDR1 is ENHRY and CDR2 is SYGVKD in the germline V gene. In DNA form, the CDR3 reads TGTGCCATCAGACAAGGGGGCGAAGAGACCCAGTACTTC. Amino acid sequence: CAIRQGGEETQYF.

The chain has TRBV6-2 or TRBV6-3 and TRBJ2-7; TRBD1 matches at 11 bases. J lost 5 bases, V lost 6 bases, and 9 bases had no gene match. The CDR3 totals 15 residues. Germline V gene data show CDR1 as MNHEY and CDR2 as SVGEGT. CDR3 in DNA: TGTGCCAGCAGCCAAACTGGGACAGGGGGTGACGAGCAGTACTTC. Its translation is CASSQTGTGGDEQYF.